A selection of T cell receptor beta chains follows, all from one sample in a study of blood T cell repertoires in COVID-19. Sequencing was performed with immunoSEQ multiplex PCR; in TCRdb, only in-frame clones are kept and a portion is missing. Among approximately 110,000 clones listed, 85% to 90% were seen once. What was sequenced was peripheral blood. The receptors were sampled from a man over 45 with acute or convalescent COVID-19. The CDR3 runs from the conserved cysteine through the conserved F or W. D genes are given only for firm matches. Not all rows give a size; the values are once, few, many and, for expanded clones, a class.

DNA,CDR3,size,D,J,V,length
TGTGCCAGCAGTTCCCTGGGGACGGGAGAAGAGACCCAGTACTTC,CASSSLGTGEETQYF,.,.,TRBJ2-5,TRBV27,15
TGTGCCAGCAGCCTCGGGACAGGGTTTGGGCTAGCGCGCACAGATACGCAGTATTTT,CASSLGTGFGLARTDTQYF,.,TRBD1,TRBJ2-3,TRBV5-4,19
TGTGCCAGCAGCTTAGCGACAGGGAATGGCTACACCTTC,CASSLATGNGYTF,.,TRBD1,TRBJ1-2,TRBV7-9,13
TGTGCCAGCAGTTACTCGATAAGCCCAGACAGGGGAGCCCAGCATTTT,CASSYSISPDRGAQHF,.,TRBD1,TRBJ1-5,TRBV6-6,16
TGTGCCAGCAGCCGATGGAGTGATGAGCAGTTCTTC,CASSRWSDEQFF,.,.,TRBJ2-1,TRBV12-3/TRBV12-4,12
TGTGCCAGCAGCCTCGACCGCGGGGAAAAACTGTTTTTT,CASSLDRGEKLFF,.,.,TRBJ1-4,TRBV7-3,13
TGTGCCAATCGAGAATTTCGGAACACTGAAGCTTTCTTT,CANREFRNTEAFF,.,.,TRBJ1-1,TRBV10-3,13
TGTGCCAGCAGCCAAGTGCTCGGTCGGGGGGAAGCTTTCTTT,CASSQVLGRGEAFF,.,.,TRBJ1-1,TRBV3-1/TRBV3-2,14
TGTGCCAGCAGTTCGCGCGGCGTCGAGCAGTACTTC,CASSSRGVEQYF,.,.,TRBJ2-7,TRBV12-3/TRBV12-4,12
TGTGCCAGCAGTCTCGTGGTTAGCGCCCATAACCCCTACAATGAGCAGTTCTTC,CASSLVVSAHNPYNEQFF,.,.,TRBJ2-1,TRBV27,18
TGTGCCAGCAGTTACTACACCGGGGAGCTGTTTTTT,CASSYYTGELFF,once,.,TRBJ2-2,TRBV27,12
TGTGCCAGCAGTTTGGCCAGGGTCTACGAGCAGTACTTC,CASSLARVYEQYF,.,.,TRBJ2-7,TRBV28,13
TGCAGTGCTAGTGTCTTGGGACAAGACAATCAGCCCCAGCATTTT,CSASVLGQDNQPQHF,.,.,TRBJ1-5,TRBV20-1,15
TGTGCCAGCAGCTTAGGTGGCGGGGGGTCCTATGAGCAGTTCTTC,CASSLGGGGSYEQFF,.,TRBD2,TRBJ2-1,TRBV7-6,15
TGTGCCAGCAGCTTCGGGACATCCAACTACGAGCAGTACTTC,CASSFGTSNYEQYF,.,.,TRBJ2-7,TRBV11-2,14
TGTGCCTGGACACAGGGGCCAGGGACCCAGTACTTC,CAWTQGPGTQYF,.,TRBD1,TRBJ2-5,TRBV30,12
TGTGCCTGGATTCCTAGCGGCAACACCGGGGAGCTGTTTTTT,CAWIPSGNTGELFF,.,TRBD2,TRBJ2-2,TRBV30,14
TGTGCCAGCAGTTCCGACAGAAACGTCATTCAGTACTTC,CASSSDRNVIQYF,.,.,TRBJ2-4,TRBV7-8,13
TGTGCCAGCAGTTACTCGGCAAGCGAGCAGTACTTC,CASSYSASEQYF,.,.,TRBJ2-7,TRBV6-5,12
TGTGCCAGCAGCCGGGACAGGGGGAATGAAAAACTGTTTTTT,CASSRDRGNEKLFF,.,TRBD1,TRBJ1-4,TRBV6-5,14
TGTGCCAGCAATCTACAGGGGGACCCGATCTATGGCTACACCTTC,CASNLQGDPIYGYTF,.,TRBD1,TRBJ1-2,TRBV6-5,15
TGTGCCAGCAGCCATAGCGCCCACGAGCAGTACTTC,CASSHSAHEQYF,.,.,TRBJ2-7,TRBV3-1/TRBV3-2,12
TGTGCCAGCAGTTACGGTGGGGAGGGGACTGAAGCTTTCTTT,CASSYGGEGTEAFF,.,.,TRBJ1-1,TRBV6-5,14